The next 17 T cell receptor beta chains were all read from a single sample in a study of response to subunit inactivated influenza vaccine (dated by TCRdb to 2016 to 2019). The library came from RT-PCR. The sample was run on an Illumina HiSeq 2500. TCRdb trimmed the raw reads at Q25, called clones with MiXCR and kept productive beta chains. A single entry per CDR3 protein holds the most common genes and DNA from its merged rows. For this sample the table gives about 540,000 distinct CDR3 sequences, of which roughly 25% were detected only once. The ten largest clonotypes hold about 3% of the sample. The sample was also reused in another study, on T cells expressing NK-cell markers. As noted in the second study: The TCR beta cDNA libraries were made using 5'RACE template switching, a step that added both a universal primer site and unique molecular identifiers.

Sequenced material: CD4+ T cells sorted from PBMCs, taken less than 13 days after vaccination. These receptors were collected from a man over 45 who received an inactivated influenza vaccine. Donor details come from another sample of the same person, matched by shared clones.

A few counts support this clonotype. A much more abundant neighbour one base away suggests this may be a read error. V is TRBV7-9 and J is TRBJ2-1, with 7 bases identical to TRBD1. CDR1 and CDR2 from the germline V gene are SEHNR and FQNEAQ (reference sequence). With V trimmed by 5 bases and J by 6 bases, 13 bases remained unmatched. The CDR3 is 16 amino acids. DNA of the CDR3: TGTGCCAGCAGCGCACCCCCGGGACAGCCTAGCAATGAGCAGTTCTTC. Translating it yields CASSAPPGQPSNEQFF.

This clonotype occurred a few times. The chain uses TRBV27 and TRBJ2-2, with 9 positions matching TRBD1. The CDR3 has 16 amino acids. The germline gives CDR1 MNHEY, CDR2 SMNVEV (reference sequence). V was pared by 2 bases and J by 5 bases, with 6 bases of the junction left unmatched. For the CDR3, the DNA is TGTGCCAGCAGTTTAATTTCGGGGACAGGGACCGGGGAGCTGTTTTTT. Its translation: CASSLISGTGTGELFF.

The rearrangement links TRBV5-5 to TRBJ2-7; no clear D. This CDR3 contains 11 residues. The germline CDR1 and CDR2 sequences are SGHKS and YYEKEE (reference sequence). V gave up 7 bases and J gave up 4 bases, with 9 bases separating them. The CDR3 sequence: CASDDFYEQYF. The CDR3 DNA reads TGTGCCAGCGACGACTTTTACGAGCAGTACTTC. Complete variable domain (other parts from reference TRBV5-5 and TRBJ2-7): DAGVTQSPTHLIKTRGQQVTLRCSPISGHKSVSWYQQVLGQGPQFIFQYYEKEERGRGNFPDRFSARQFPNYSSELNVNALLLGDSALYLCASDDFYEQYFGPGTRLTVT.

The chain couples TRBV4-2 to TRBJ2-3, with D perhaps TRBD2 (6 bases). The CDR3 sequence is 16 residues long. With 0 bases removed from V and 2 bases from J, the gap between germline ends came to 12 bases. In germline, CDR1 is LGHNA, CDR2 YNFKEQ. CDR3 in DNA: TGTGCCAGCAGCCAAGATGGCACTAGCTCCACAGATACGCAGTATTTT. It codes for CASSQDGTSSTDTQYF.

This chain connects TRBV15 to TRBJ2-3; D is perhaps TRBD1 or TRBD2 (5 bases each). The V and J ends lost 2 bases and 4 bases respectively, with 10 bases between them. Per germline, CDR1 LNHNV and CDR2 YYDKDF (reference sequence). CDR3 length: 14 amino acids. This CDR3 is CATSRRDGSDTQYF. CDR3 nucleotides: TGTGCCACCAGCAGAAGGGACGGGTCAGATACGCAGTATTTT.

This clonotype occurred a few times. This chain links TRBV15 with TRBJ1-1; D is unresolved. The germline CDR1 and CDR2 sequences are LNHNV and YYDKDF (reference sequence). There are 13 residues in the CDR3. V dropped 0 bases and J dropped 4 bases, with 6 bases sitting between them. The CDR3 DNA follows: TGTGCCACCAGCAGAGAAGGTCTCACTGAAGCTTTCTTT. Translated: CATSREGLTEAFF.

V and J are TRBV7-9 and TRBJ1-4; D remains unclear. Trimming pared 5 bases from V and 3 bases from J, leaving 13 bases between. Germline lookup yields CDR1 SEHNR and CDR2 FQNEAQ (reference sequence). The CDR3 has 15 amino acids. CDR3 loop: CASSPRYAANEKLFF. In DNA form, the CDR3 reads TGTGCCAGCAGCCCTCGGTATGCAGCTAATGAAAAACTGTTTTTT.

In this sample, this clonotype turned up a few times. The chain joins TRBV20-1 to TRBJ2-5, with D tentatively TRBD1 (6 bases). From germline, CDR1 is DFQATT and CDR2 SNEGSKA (reference sequence). V lost 5 bases and J 4 bases, leaving 11 bases between the germline ends. The length of the CDR3 is 12 residues. CDR3 amino acids: CSAQGSGETQYF. The CDR3, as DNA: TGCAGTGCTCAGGGGAGTGGAGAGACCCAGTACTTC.

This clonotype was detected only once. The chain uses TRBV3-1 and TRBJ2-7; 7 bases fit TRBD1. Germline V CDR1 and CDR2: LGHDT, YNNKEL (reference sequence). The CDR3 is made up of 15 amino acids. After removal of 3 bases from V and 2 bases from J, the junction contained 7 bases not matched to a gene. The CDR3 loop is CASSQSTGTAYEQYF. The CDR3 DNA sequence: TGTGCCAGCAGCCAGAGTACCGGGACAGCCTACGAGCAGTACTTC.

This clonotype was detected only a few times. The V call is TRBV29-1, the J call TRBJ2-2, with D perhaps TRBD2 (5 bases). Germline V gene lookup returns CDR1 SQVTM and CDR2 ANQGSEA. Trimming cost V 5 bases and J 5 bases, with 12 bases left between them. The CDR3 totals 13 residues. The chain's CDR3 is CSVTRSVTGELFF. CDR3 DNA: TGCAGCGTTACTAGGTCGGTGACCGGGGAGCTGTTTTTT.

The genes are TRBV5-5 and TRBJ2-3; D remains ambiguous. CDR3 length: 13 amino acids. With 3 bases removed from V and 2 bases from J, the gap between germline ends came to 7 bases. Per the germline V gene, CDR1 is SGHKS and CDR2 is YYEKEE (reference sequence). Here the CDR3 reads CASSSLPTDTQYF. In nucleotides, the CDR3 is TGTGCCAGCAGCTCCCTCCCCACAGATACGCAGTATTTT.

This chain connects TRBV20-1 to TRBJ1-4; possible D gene TRBD1, 5 bases. This CDR3 has 12 amino acids. Germline CDR1 is DFQATT and CDR2 is SNEGSKA (reference sequence). The V end lost 5 bases, the J end lost 10 bases, and 14 bases lay between the germline ends. The CDR3 reads CSARASGGKLFF. Written as DNA, the CDR3 is TGCAGTGCTCGAGCATCCGGGGGAAAACTGTTTTTT.

The CDR3 loop is CSASGPDTIYGYTF. Written as DNA, the CDR3 is TGCAGTGCTAGCGGGCCAGACACGATCTATGGCTACACCTTC. V gene TRBV20-1 combines with J gene TRBJ1-2; D gene uncertain. The germline V and J ends were trimmed by 3 bases and 4 bases, with 15 bases remaining between them. Germline CDR1 reads DFQATT; CDR2 reads SNEGSKA (reference sequence). This CDR3 spans 14 amino acids.

This clonotype was detected a few times. This chain joins TRBV20-1 and TRBJ1-3; D uncertain. The germline V gene encodes CDR1 DFQATT and CDR2 SNEGSKA (reference sequence). Trimming left V 0 bases short and J 0 bases short, with 6 bases between. The CDR3 loop spans 14 amino acids. Here the CDR3 reads CSARDPSSGNTIYF. CDR3 bases: TGCAGTGCTAGAGATCCCAGCTCTGGAAACACCATATATTTT.

The V gene is TRBV25-1, the J gene TRBJ2-3; D unclear. V was trimmed by 4 bases and J by 1 base, leaving 12 bases between them. Germline V gene lookup returns CDR1 MGHDK and CDR2 SYGVNS. CDR3 length equals 15 residues. Here the CDR3 reads CASSATGSGTDTQYF. The CDR3 nucleotides read TGTGCCAGCAGTGCAACGGGTTCCGGCACAGATACGCAGTATTTT.

The chain couples TRBV7-8 to TRBJ1-6, with 10 positions matching TRBD1. In germline, CDR1 is SGHVS, CDR2 FQNEAQ. CDR3 length equals 15 residues. V dropped 5 bases and J dropped 7; count of bases not matched to a gene: 5. CDR3 DNA sequence: TGTGCCAGCAGCGCAAGGGGACAGGGGAATTCACCCCTCCACTTT. Protein: CASSARGQGNSPLHF.

CDR3 bases: TGCGCCAGCAGTCAATCAGCGCACAGGGTGAGGCAGCCCCAGCATTTT. It translates to CASSQSAHRVRQPQHF. This sequence joins TRBV23-1 and TRBJ1-5, with D maybe TRBD1 (6 bases). TRBV23-1 is an ORF, and what it does is uncertain. Deletions cut 0 bases from V and 7 bases from J, with 16 bases between. CDR3 length: 16 residues.